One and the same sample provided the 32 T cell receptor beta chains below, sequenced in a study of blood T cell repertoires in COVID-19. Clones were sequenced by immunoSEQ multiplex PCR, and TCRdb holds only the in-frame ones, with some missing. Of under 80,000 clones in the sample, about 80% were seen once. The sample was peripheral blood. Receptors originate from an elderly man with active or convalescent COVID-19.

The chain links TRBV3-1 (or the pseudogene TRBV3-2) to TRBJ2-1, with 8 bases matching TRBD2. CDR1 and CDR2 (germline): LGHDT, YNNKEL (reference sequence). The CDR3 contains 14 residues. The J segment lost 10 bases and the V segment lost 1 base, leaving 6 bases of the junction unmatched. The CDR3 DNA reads TGTGCCAGCAGCCAAGCGGGGGGGGCAGGGGAGCAGTTCTTC. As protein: CASSQAGGAGEQFF.

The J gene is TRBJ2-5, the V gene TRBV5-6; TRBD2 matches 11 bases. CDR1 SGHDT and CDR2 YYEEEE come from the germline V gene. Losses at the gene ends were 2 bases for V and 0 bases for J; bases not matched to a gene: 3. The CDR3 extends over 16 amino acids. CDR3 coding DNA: TGTGCCAGCAGCTTAGGACTAGCGGGTAACCAAGAGACCCAGTACTTC. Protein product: CASSLGLAGNQETQYF.

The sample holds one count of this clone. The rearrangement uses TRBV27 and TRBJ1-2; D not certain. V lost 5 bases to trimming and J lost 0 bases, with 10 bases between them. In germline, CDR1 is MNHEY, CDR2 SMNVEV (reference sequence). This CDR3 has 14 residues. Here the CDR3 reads CASSPGSTNYGYTF. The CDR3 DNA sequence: TGTGCCAGCAGTCCCGGTTCCACTAACTATGGCTACACCTTC.

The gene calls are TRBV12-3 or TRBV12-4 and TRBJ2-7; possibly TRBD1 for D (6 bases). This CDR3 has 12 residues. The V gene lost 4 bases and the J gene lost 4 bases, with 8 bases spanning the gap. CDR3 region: CASSSTGYEQYF. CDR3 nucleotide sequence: TGTGCCAGCAGTTCTACAGGGTACGAGCAGTACTTC.

The CDR3 bases are TGCGCCAGCAGCCCTGGGACAGGATATGGCTACACCTTC. This sequence encodes CASSPGTGYGYTF. The chain is built from TRBV5-1 and TRBJ1-2; 8 bases agree with TRBD1. This CDR3 is built from 13 residues. The trim removed 4 bases at V and 5 bases at J, leaving 4 bases unmatched. Germline CDR1 reads SGHRS; CDR2 reads YFSETQ.

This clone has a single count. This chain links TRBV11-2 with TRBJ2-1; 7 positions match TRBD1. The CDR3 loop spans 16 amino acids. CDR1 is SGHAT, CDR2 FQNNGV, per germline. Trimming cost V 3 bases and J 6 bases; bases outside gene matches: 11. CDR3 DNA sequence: TGTGCCAGCAGCTTTAAGATAACAGGGGATTTCAATGAGCAGTTCTTC. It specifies CASSFKITGDFNEQFF.

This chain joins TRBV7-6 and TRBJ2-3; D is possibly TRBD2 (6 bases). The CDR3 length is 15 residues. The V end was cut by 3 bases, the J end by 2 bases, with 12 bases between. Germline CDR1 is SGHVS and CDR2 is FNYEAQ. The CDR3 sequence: CASSLSGQATDTQYF. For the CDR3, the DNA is TGTGCCAGCAGCTTGAGCGGGCAGGCCACAGATACGCAGTATTTT.

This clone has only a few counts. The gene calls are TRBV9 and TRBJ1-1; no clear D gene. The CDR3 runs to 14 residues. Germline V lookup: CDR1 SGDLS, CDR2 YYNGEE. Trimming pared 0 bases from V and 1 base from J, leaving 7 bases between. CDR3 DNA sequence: TGTGCCAGCAGCGTAGCTCTGGCGAACACTGAAGCTTTCTTT. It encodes CASSVALANTEAFF. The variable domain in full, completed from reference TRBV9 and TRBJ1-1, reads DSGVTQTPKHLITATGQRVTLRCSPRSGDLSVYWYQQSLDQGLQFLIQYYNGEERAKGNILERFSAQQFPDLHSELNLSSLELGDSALYFCASSVALANTEAFFGQGTRLTVV.

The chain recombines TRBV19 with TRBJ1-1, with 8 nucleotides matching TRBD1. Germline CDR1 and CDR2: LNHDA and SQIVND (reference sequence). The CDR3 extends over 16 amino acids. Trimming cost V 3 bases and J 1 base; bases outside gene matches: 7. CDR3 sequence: CASSIPTGVGNTEAFF. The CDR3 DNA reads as TGTGCCAGTAGTATCCCGACAGGGGTGGGGAACACTGAAGCTTTCTTT.

The CDR3 DNA reads as TGTGCCAGCCGAGGGACAGGAGCCTTTTCCACGCAGTATTTT. Translating gives CASRGTGAFSTQYF. The V call is TRBV2, the J call TRBJ2-3, with TRBD1 matching 8 bases. CDR1 is SNHLY and CDR2 is FYNNEI in the germline V gene. There are 14 residues in the CDR3. V lost 8 bases to trimming and J lost 9 bases; unmatched junction nucleotides: 13.

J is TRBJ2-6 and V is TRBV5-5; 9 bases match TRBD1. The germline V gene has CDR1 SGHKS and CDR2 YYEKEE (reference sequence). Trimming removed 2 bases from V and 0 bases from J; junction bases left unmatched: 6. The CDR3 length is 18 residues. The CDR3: CASSFRGTGYSGANVLTF. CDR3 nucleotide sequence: TGTGCCAGCAGCTTCCGGGGGACAGGGTACTCTGGGGCCAACGTCCTGACTTTC.

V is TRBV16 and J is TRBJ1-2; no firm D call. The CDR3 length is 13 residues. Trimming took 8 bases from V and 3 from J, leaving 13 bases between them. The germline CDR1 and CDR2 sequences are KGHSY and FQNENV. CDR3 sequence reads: CASSPGADYGYTF. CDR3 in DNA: TGTGCCAGCTCACCCGGAGCGGACTATGGCTACACCTTC. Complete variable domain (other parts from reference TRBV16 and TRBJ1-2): GEEVAQTPKHLVRGEGQKAKLYCAPIKGHSYVFWYQQVLKNEFKFLISFQNENVFDETGMPKERFSAKCLPNSPCSLEIQATKLEDSAVYFCASSPGADYGYTFGSGTRLTVV.

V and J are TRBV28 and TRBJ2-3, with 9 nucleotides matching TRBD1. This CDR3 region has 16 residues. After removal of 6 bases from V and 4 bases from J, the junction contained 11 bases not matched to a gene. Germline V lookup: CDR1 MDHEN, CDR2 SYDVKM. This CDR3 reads CASSSQGQGNSDTQYF. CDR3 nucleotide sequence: TGTGCCAGCAGCTCTCAGGGACAGGGTAATTCAGATACGCAGTATTTT.

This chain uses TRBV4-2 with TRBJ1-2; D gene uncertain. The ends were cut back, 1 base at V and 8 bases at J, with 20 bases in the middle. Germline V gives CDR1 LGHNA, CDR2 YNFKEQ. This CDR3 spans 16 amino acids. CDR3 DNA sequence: TGTGCCAGCAGCCAAGCAGCCGGGTCCCAACGGGTAGGCTACACCTTC. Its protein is CASSQAAGSQRVGYTF.

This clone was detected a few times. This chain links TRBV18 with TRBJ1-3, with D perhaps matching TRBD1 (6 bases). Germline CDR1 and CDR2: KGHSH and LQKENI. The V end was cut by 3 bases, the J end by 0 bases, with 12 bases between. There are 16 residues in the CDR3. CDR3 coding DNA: TGTGCCAGCTCACCCTGGGACACGAGCTCTGGAAACACCATATATTTT. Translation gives CASSPWDTSSGNTIYF.

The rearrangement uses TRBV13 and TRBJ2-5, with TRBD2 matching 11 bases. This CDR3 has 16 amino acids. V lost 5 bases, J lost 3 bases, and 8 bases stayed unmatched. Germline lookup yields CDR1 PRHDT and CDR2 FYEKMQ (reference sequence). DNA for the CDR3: TGTGCCAGCAGCCCAAGTTTTAGCGGGAGGGAAGAGACCCAGTACTTC. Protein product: CASSPSFSGREETQYF.

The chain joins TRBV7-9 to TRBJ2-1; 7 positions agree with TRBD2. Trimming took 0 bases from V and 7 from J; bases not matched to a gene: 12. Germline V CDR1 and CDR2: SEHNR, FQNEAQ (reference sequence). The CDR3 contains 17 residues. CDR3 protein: CASSLARVGGLRNEQFF. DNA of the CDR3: TGTGCCAGCAGCTTAGCGCGGGTGGGAGGGTTACGGAATGAGCAGTTCTTC.

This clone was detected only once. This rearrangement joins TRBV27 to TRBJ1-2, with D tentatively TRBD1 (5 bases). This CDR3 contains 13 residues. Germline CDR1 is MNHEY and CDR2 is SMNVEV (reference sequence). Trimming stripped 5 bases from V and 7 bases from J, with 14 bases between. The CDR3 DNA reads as TGTGCCAGCAGTCCCCGCCCCAGGGCTGGCTACACCTTC. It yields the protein CASSPRPRAGYTF.

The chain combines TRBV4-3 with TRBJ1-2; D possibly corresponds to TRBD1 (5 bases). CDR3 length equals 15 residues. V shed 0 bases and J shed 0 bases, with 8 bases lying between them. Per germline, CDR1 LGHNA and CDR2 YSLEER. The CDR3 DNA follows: TGCGCCAGCAGCCAAGATCAGGGTTCTAACTATGGCTACACCTTC. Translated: CASSQDQGSNYGYTF.

The CDR3 spells CASSQRDSRREQYF. CDR3 in DNA: TGCGCCAGCAGCCAGCGGGACTCCCGGCGCGAGCAGTACTTC. The chain joins TRBV4-3 to TRBJ2-7; possibly TRBD2 for D (6 bases). With 3 bases removed from V and 6 bases from J, the gap between germline ends came to 15 bases. The CDR3 has 14 amino acids. Germline V gene lookup returns CDR1 LGHNA and CDR2 YSLEER.

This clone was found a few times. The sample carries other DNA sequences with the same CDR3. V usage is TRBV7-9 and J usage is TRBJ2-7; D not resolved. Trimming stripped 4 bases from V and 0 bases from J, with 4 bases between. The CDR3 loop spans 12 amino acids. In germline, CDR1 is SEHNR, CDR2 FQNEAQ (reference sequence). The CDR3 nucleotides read TGTGCCAGCAGCTCGAGCTCCTACGAGCAGTACTTC. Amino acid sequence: CASSSSSYEQYF. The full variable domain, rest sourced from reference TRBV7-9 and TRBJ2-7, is DTGVSQNPRHKITKRGQNVTFRCDPISEHNRLYWYRQTLGQGPEFLTYFQNEAQLEKSRLLSDRFSAERPKGSFSTLEIQRTEQGDSAMYLCASSSSSYEQYFGPGTRLTVT.

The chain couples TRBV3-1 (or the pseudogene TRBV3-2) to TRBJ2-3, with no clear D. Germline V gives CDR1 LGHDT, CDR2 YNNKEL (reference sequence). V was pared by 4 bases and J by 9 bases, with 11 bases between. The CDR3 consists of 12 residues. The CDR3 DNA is TGTGCCAGCAGCCGGTACCCTGAGACGCAGTATTTT. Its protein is CASSRYPETQYF.

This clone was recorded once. The CDR3 DNA reads as TGTGCCAGCTCACCGTCGACAGGTTACTACGAGCAGTACTTC. Residues: CASSPSTGYYEQYF. This sequence joins TRBV18 and TRBJ2-7, with D possibly TRBD1 on 6 matching bases. There are 14 residues in the CDR3. Trimming cost V 3 bases and J 3 bases, with 12 bases left between them. CDR1 and CDR2 from the germline V gene are KGHSH and LQKENI.

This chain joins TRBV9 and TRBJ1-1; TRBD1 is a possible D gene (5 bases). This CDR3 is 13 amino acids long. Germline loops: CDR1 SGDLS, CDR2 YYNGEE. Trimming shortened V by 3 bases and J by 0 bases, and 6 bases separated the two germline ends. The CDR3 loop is CASSAQVNTEAFF. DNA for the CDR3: TGTGCCAGCAGCGCACAGGTGAACACTGAAGCTTTCTTT.

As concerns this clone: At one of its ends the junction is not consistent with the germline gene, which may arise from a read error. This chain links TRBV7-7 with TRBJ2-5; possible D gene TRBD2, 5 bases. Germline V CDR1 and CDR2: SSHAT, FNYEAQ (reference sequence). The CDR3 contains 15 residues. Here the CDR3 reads CASSLAYQERETQYF. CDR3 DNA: TGTGCTAGCAGCTTAGCGTACCAAGAGAGGGAGACCCAGTACTTC. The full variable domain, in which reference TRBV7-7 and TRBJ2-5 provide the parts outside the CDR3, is GAGVSQSPRYKVTKRGQDVTLRCDPISSHATLYWYQQALGQGPEFLTYFNYEAQPDKSGLPSDRFSAERPEGSISTLTIQRTEQRDSAMYRCASSLAYQERETQYFGPGTRLLVL.

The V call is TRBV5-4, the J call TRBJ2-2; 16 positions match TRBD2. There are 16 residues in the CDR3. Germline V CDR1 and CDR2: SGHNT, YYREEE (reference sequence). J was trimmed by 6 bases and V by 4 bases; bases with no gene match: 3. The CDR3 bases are TGTGCCAGCAGCCCGGGACTAGCGGGGGGGCCCGGGGAGCTGTTTTTT. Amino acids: CASSPGLAGGPGELFF.

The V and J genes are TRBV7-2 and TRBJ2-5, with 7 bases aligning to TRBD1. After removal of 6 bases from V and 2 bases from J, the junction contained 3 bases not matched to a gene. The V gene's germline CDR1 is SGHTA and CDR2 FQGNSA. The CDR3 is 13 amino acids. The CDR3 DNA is TGTGCCAGCAGTAGGGACAGACAAGAGACCCAGTACTTC. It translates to CASSRDRQETQYF.

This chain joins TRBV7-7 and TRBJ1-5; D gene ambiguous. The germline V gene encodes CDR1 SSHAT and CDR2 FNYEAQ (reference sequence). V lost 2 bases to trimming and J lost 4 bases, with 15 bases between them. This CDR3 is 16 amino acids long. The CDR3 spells CASSLLPRAVNQPQHF. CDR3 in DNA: TGTGCCAGCAGCTTATTACCGAGGGCAGTTAATCAGCCCCAGCATTTT.

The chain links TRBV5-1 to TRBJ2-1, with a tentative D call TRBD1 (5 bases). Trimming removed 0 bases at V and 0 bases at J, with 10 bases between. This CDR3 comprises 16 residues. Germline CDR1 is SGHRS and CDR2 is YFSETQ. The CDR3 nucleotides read TGCGCCAGCAGCTTGGAAGGGGCCGGCTCCTACAATGAGCAGTTCTTC. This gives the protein CASSLEGAGSYNEQFF.

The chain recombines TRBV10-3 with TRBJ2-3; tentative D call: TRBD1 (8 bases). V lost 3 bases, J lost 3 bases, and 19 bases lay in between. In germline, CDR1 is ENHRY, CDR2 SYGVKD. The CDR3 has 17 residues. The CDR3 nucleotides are TGTGCCATCAGTGACAACTTCGGACAGGGAGGGACAGATACGCAGTATTTT. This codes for CAISDNFGQGGTDTQYF.

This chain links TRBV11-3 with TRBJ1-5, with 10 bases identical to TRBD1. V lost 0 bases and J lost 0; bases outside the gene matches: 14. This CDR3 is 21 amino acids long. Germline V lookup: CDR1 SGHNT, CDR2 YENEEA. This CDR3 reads CASSLELFGTGVGLSNQPQHF. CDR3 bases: TGTGCCAGCAGCTTAGAACTGTTTGGGACAGGGGTGGGGCTTAGCAATCAGCCCCAGCATTTT.

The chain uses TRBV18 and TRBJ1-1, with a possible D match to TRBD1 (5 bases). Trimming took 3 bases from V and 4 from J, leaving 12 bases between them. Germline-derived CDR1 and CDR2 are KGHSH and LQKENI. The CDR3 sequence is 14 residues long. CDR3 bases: TGTGCCAGCTCACCGGGCAGGGACTCCACTGAAGCTTTCTTT. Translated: CASSPGRDSTEAFF.